The 11 T cell receptor beta chains presented below share a single source sample, sequenced in a study of CD8 T cells in ankylosing spondylitis. TCRdb re-called the 5' RACE reads with MiXCR, one entry per CDR3 protein. This table has approximately 90,000 distinct CDR3 sequences, about 8.3% appearing once. Sequencing was performed on blood, either unsorted or a sorted T cell fraction (not recorded which). The receptors stem from a male donor with ankylosing spondylitis or in good health (not recorded which).

This clonotype was recorded at least ten times. The genes are TRBV6-1 and TRBJ2-3; D call uncertain. The germline V gene encodes CDR1 MNHNS and CDR2 SASEGT. Trimming cost V 7 bases and J 1 base, with 9 bases left between them. This CDR3 has 13 residues. This CDR3 is CASIPAGTDTQYF. The DNA for the CDR3 is TGTGCCAGCATTCCCGCGGGCACAGATACGCAGTATTTT.

This clonotype was observed many times. The chain carries TRBV15 and TRBJ2-4; possibly TRBD2 for D (6 bases). Germline V lookup: CDR1 LNHNV, CDR2 YYDKDF (reference sequence). CDR3 length: 17 residues. V was clipped by 3 bases and J by 3 bases, with 18 bases between them. The CDR3 loop reads CATSSLTAGIVKNIQYF. The CDR3 DNA reads as TGTGCCACCAGCAGCCTTACGGCGGGGATCGTCAAAAACATTCAGTACTTC.

J is TRBJ2-6 and V is TRBV29-1; D not certain. The germline gives CDR1 SQVTM, CDR2 ANQGSEA. The V and J ends lost 6 bases and 0 bases respectively, with 12 bases between them. This CDR3 contains 15 residues. The CDR3, as DNA: TGCAGCGTGGAGCTTTGGCGCTCTGGGGCCAACGTCCTGACTTTC. Protein sequence: CSVELWRSGANVLTF. Full variable domain (remainder filled in from reference TRBV29-1 and TRBJ2-6): SAVISQKPSRDICQRGTSLTIQCQVDSQVTMMFWYRQQPGQSLTLIATANQGSEATYESGFVIDKFPISRPNLTFSTLTVSNMSPEDSSIYLCSVELWRSGANVLTFGAGSRLTVL.

This clonotype was recorded at least ten times. J is TRBJ2-4 and V is TRBV7-2; D is unclear. The V and J ends lost 5 bases and 7 bases respectively, with 15 bases between them. Germline V gene sequence: CDR1 SGHTA, CDR2 FQGNSA. The CDR3 is 14 amino acids. The CDR3 sequence: CASSPGAMENIQYF. The CDR3, as DNA: TGTGCCAGCAGCCCAGGAGCGATGGAGAACATTCAGTACTTC.

This clonotype was found many times. Written as DNA, the CDR3 is TGCGCCAGCAGCCAGGCTAACAGGGATTACGAAAAACTGTTTTTT. As protein: CASSQANRDYEKLFF. The V call is TRBV4-3, the J call TRBJ1-4, with D maybe TRBD1 (6 bases). The CDR3 loop spans 15 amino acids. V lost 3 bases, J lost 8 bases, and 16 bases lay in between. Germline CDR1 LGHNA, CDR2 YSLEER.

Regarding this clonotype: Given a much more abundant clone one base away, this may be a read error. The chain links TRBV20-1 to TRBJ1-6, with a possible D match to TRBD1 (5 bases). The CDR3 contains 14 residues. Germline loops: CDR1 DFQATT, CDR2 SNEGSKA (reference sequence). V shed 3 bases and J shed 5 bases, with 11 bases lying between them. The DNA for the CDR3 is TGCAGTGCTAGTACCCAGGGCCATAATTCACCCCTCCACTTT. Encoded protein: CSASTQGHNSPLHF.

This clonotype was observed many times. The gene calls are TRBV7-8 and TRBJ2-3, with 8 bases identical to TRBD2. V gave up 1 base and J gave up 4 bases; unmatched junction bases: 4. Germline loops: CDR1 SGHVS, CDR2 FQNEAQ. This CDR3 comprises 15 residues. The CDR3 loop reads CASSLVAGRADTQYF. In DNA, the CDR3 is TGTGCCAGCAGCTTAGTTGCCGGGAGGGCAGATACGCAGTATTTT.

This clonotype has a handful of counts. This chain links TRBV4-2 with TRBJ1-2; no definite D call. Germline-derived CDR1 and CDR2 are LGHNA and YNFKEQ. The CDR3 contains 15 residues. The V end was cut by 0 bases, the J end by 4 bases, with 12 bases between. The CDR3 DNA sequence: TGTGCCAGCAGCCAAGATCGAACGGCTTCCTATGGCTACACCTTC. Translated, it gives CASSQDRTASYGYTF.

This clonotype was seen ten or more times. The V call is TRBV12-3 or TRBV12-4, the J call TRBJ1-3, with TRBD1 matching 7 bases. The V segment lost 6 bases and the J segment 4 bases; nucleotides outside the gene matches: 6. This CDR3 region has 14 residues. Written as DNA, the CDR3 is TGTGCCAGCAGAGATGACAGGGACGGAAACACCATATATTTT. This encodes CASRDDRDGNTIYF.

This clonotype was found many times. The rearrangement uses TRBV6-1 and TRBJ1-2; 10 bases are shared with TRBD1. The CDR3 sequence is 15 residues long. Germline CDR1 is MNHNS and CDR2 is SASEGT. The ends lost 6 bases at V and 6 bases at J; junction bases unmatched: 10. Here the CDR3 reads CASRALPGQGNGYTF. CDR3 in DNA: TGTGCCAGCAGAGCCCTACCGGGACAGGGGAATGGCTACACCTTC.

In its sample, this clonotype was seen many times. The chain joins TRBV20-1 to TRBJ2-7; TRBD2 aligns across 8 bases. V was clipped by 6 bases and J by 3 bases; unmatched bases: 13. Germline V CDR1 and CDR2: DFQATT, SNEGSKA (reference sequence). The CDR3 is 15 residues long. The CDR3 sequence: CSAVTGTRGNYEQYF. The CDR3 region has the DNA TGCAGTGCGGTCACCGGGACTAGAGGGAACTACGAGCAGTACTTC.